One T cell receptor (beta chain) is described in this entry. This clonotype was recorded many times. What this receptor recognizes is not known. It has no much larger one-base neighbor in the sample; base qualities were not kept. This record belongs to a study of tumor-infiltrating lymphocytes in primary liver carcinoma (TCRdb year 2017). In the study overall: The five patients, three men and two women aged 30 to 69 years, had hepatocellular carcinoma (four) or combined HCC and intrahepatic cholangiocarcinoma (one). The five patients had tumors staged T1-T3 N0M0, with maximum diameters ranging from about 4 to 11 cm. Each sample produced about 3.65 to 7.5 million productive TCRbeta reads, and read depth showed no significant difference between tissue types. For each liver tumor, the study sampled five regions along with adjacent normal tissue and blood, and applied TCRbeta repertoire sequencing, expression microarrays and whole-exome sequencing. A total of approximately 35 specimens from 5 patients underwent TCRbeta repertoire sequencing, comprising 25 tumor regions, 5 adjacent noncancerous liver tissues and 5 peripheral blood samples. To link TCRbeta repertoire diversity with the local molecular phenotype, the 25 tumor region samples were profiled using Agilent mRNA microarrays. Reproducibility between technical replicate repertoires was high, with correlation coefficients above 0.95 and mean shared-clone rates around 0.88. General study outcomes and caveats: Only the TCR beta chain was sequenced, which likely underestimates true repertoire diversity because unpaired alpha chains were not captured. The study included only a few patients, and the authors note findings should be validated in a larger study. A significantly larger repertoire fraction was made up by the top 250 clones in tumors than in blood (p = 0.039). Since the samples were bulk and unsorted, there was no way to compare CD4+ and CD8+ T cell repertoires. Repertoire overlap was found to be higher between tumor regions (mean approximately 35%) than between tumor-adjacent (around 17%) or tumor-blood (around 15%) pairs, consistent with antigen-driven expansion. Only about 7.5-25% of top clones were found in all five regions of a tumor, suggesting spatial heterogeneity of tumor-infiltrating T cells.

CDR1 and CDR2, per the germline V gene, are SGHDT and YYEEEE. The CDR3 contains 16 residues, cysteine and phenylalanine counted. Left in the record is the CDR3 DNA by itself, 48 bases read in frame from the first base. V is shortened by 3 bases, J by 2 bases, and the region joining them spans 17 bases. Total RNA and DNA were co-extracted from around 20-30 mg of bulk tissue with the AllPrep DNA/RNA mini kit, without cell sorting. Surgical resection was performed in China between late 2015 and early 2016 on several patients with histopathologically diagnosed primary liver carcinoma. Patients had chronic HBV infection and were treatment-naive at sampling. Five spatially separated regions were sampled from each tumor: the superior, inferior, left-lateral and right-lateral poles, plus the tumor centre. More than 75% viable tumor cells were found by histology in every tumor sample. Fresh tumor and adjacent tissue pieces were bisected; one half was stored in RNAlater at -80°C, the other sent for histology.

A constant-region primer and ProtoScript II reverse transcriptase were used to reverse-transcribe TCRbeta-specific cDNA from about 0.55 ug total RNA. TCRbeta libraries were built with three nested multiplex PCR rounds, a slightly modified ARM-PCR procedure. Each of the first two PCR rounds ran for approximately 10 cycles using multiplex TRBV1-TRBV30 forward primers together with a Cbeta reverse primer. A final 25-cycle PCR with Deep VentR polymerase added sample barcodes and Illumina adapters. Before sequencing, amplicons of 200-500 bp were gel-purified using a QIAquick gel extraction kit. TCRbeta amplicons were sequenced on an Illumina HiSeq 2500 with 250-bp paired-end reads. As for the original processing: Quality trimming of reads was performed with Trimmomatic v0.33, and paired reads were merged with FLASH v1.2.11 so that full CDR3 sequences could be recovered. V, D and J germline segments were assigned to the rearranged TCRbeta sequences by MiGEC v1.2.1b. Clonotype statistics and Shannon-Wiener diversity indices were computed with VDJtools v1.0.0. Except for diversity analysis, only each sample's 250 most abundant clonotypes were used in subsequent analyses to reduce sampling bias. TCRdb reprocessing: public reads trimmed at Q25 with fastp, clones called with MiXCR, in-frame beta chains kept. Rows with one shared CDR3 protein collapse into an entry with the most common genes and DNA. Here the V and J calls rest on TCRdb's processing, not on the authors' analysis. In this sample the table shows 50,000 to 65,000 distinct CDR3 sequences, roughly two thirds of which occur a single time. Roughly 40% of the sample belongs to the ten largest clones.

The V and J genes are TRBV5-6 and TRBJ1-2; D gene: possibly TRBD1, on 6 matching bases. This TCR derives from a man aged 40-49 years with primary liver carcinoma and hepatitis B virus infection. The specimen was liver tumor tissue from sampling region 4. The cell subset or site label on this specimen signifies: tumor region T4, right-lateral pole. CDR3 protein: CASSSRDRIVNYGYTF. In nucleotides, the sequence is TGTGCCAGCAGCTCCCGCGACAGGATCGTCAACTATGGCTACACCTTC.